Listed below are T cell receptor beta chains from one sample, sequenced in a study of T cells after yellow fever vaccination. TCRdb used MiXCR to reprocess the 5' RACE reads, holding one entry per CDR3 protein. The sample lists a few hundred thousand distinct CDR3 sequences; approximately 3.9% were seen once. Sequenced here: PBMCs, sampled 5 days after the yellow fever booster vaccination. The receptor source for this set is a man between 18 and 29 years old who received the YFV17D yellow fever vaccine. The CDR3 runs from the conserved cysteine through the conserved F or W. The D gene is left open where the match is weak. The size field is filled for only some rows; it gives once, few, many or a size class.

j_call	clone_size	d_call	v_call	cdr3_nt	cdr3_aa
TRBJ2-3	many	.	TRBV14	TGTGCCAGCAGCCAAGATCTAGGGGGGGGCGTCCACCATACGCAGTATTTT	CASSQDLGGGVHHTQYF
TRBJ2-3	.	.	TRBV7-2	TGTGCCAGCAGCCATGGAACAGATACGCAGTATTTT	CASSHGTDTQYF
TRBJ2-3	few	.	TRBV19	TGTGCCAGTCATAGTGTTTCAGGCAACACAGATACGCAGTATTTT	CASHSVSGNTDTQYF
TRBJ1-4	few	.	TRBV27	TGTGCCAGCAGTTGGAGGGGCGGCGAAAAACTGTTTTTT	CASSWRGGEKLFF
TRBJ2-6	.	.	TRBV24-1	TGTGCCACCCCTCCTAAAGGAGGGTTCCTGTTAGGGGCCAACGTCCTGACTTTC	CATPPKGGFLLGANVLTF
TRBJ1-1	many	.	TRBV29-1	TGCAGCGTTGTGGGCCCGAACACTGAAGCTTTCTTT	CSVVGPNTEAFF
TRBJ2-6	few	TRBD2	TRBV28	TGTGCCAGCAGTAACCCGGGAGGGATCTCTGGGGCCAACGTCCTGACTTTC	CASSNPGGISGANVLTF
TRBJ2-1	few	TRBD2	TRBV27	TGTGCCAGCAGTTACGGAAGGACTAGCGGGGGGATCCTCCTCTTC	CASSYGRTSGGILLF
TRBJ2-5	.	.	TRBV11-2	TGTGCCAGCAGCTTCCCCGGGCAAGAGACCCAGTACTTC	CASSFPGQETQYF
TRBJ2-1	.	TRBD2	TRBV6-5	TGTGCCAGCACGAGAGCGGGGGGCCTTCCCGATGAGCAGTTCTTC	CASTRAGGLPDEQFF
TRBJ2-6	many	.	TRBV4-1	TGCGCCAGCAGCCAGATACTTGGACGGCCCCCATCATCTGGGGCCAACGTCCTGACTTTC	CASSQILGRPPSSGANVLTF